A selection of T cell receptor beta chains follows, all from one sample in a study of T cell responses to AZD1222 COVID-19 vaccine. The table came from immunoSEQ multiplex PCR; TCRdb's copy has only in-frame clones and leaves some out. There are 120,000 to 150,000 clones in the sample; about nine tenths occur only once, and 2.8% lies in the top ten. The sample in question was peripheral blood, obtained on day 0 of MenACWY control vaccination. These receptors came from an adult in good health. The CDR3 runs from the conserved cysteine through the conserved F or W. The D gene is left open where the match is weak. Clone size is stated in some rows and not others, as once, few, many or a class when expanded.

abundance,v_gene,j_gene,d_gene,CDR3aa,CDR3nt
NA,TRBV19,TRBJ2-7,NA,CASSNGPSYEQYF,TGTGCCAGTAGTAATGGGCCTTCCTACGAGCAGTACTTC
NA,TRBV11-3,TRBJ2-1,NA,CASSLVDNEQFF,TGTGCCAGCAGCTTAGTCGACAATGAGCAGTTCTTC
NA,TRBV5-4,TRBJ2-5,NA,CASSLDTGAGQETQYF,TGTGCCAGCAGCTTGGATACTGGGGCAGGGCAAGAGACCCAGTACTTC
NA,TRBV7-6,TRBJ2-2,TRBD2,CASSLSTSGIPGELFF,TGTGCCAGCAGCTTGAGCACTAGCGGGATCCCCGGGGAGCTGTTTTTT
NA,TRBV5-1,TRBJ2-5,NA,CASSLPSQETQYF,TGCGCCAGCAGCTTGCCTAGTCAAGAGACCCAGTACTTC
NA,TRBV4-2,TRBJ1-2,TRBD1,CASSQPGQGFYGYTF,TGTGCCAGCAGCCAACCGGGACAGGGTTTTTATGGCTACACCTTC
NA,TRBV14,TRBJ2-3,NA,CASSQGVGFGDTQYF,TGTGCCAGCAGCCAAGGGGTCGGGTTTGGAGATACGCAGTATTTT
NA,TRBV6-4,TRBJ2-2,TRBD2,CASIRLAGANTGELFF,TGTGCCAGCATTAGACTAGCGGGGGCCAACACCGGGGAGCTGTTTTTT
NA,TRBV24-1,TRBJ1-5,NA,CATSVGDFNQPQHF,TGTGCCACCAGTGTTGGGGACTTCAATCAGCCCCAGCATTTT
NA,TRBV23-1,TRBJ2-7,NA,CASSHKQADEQYF,TGCGCCAGCAGTCATAAACAAGCAGACGAGCAGTACTTC
NA,TRBV27,TRBJ2-7,NA,CASGRGEQYF,TGTGCCAGCGGAAGGGGAGAGCAGTACTTC
NA,TRBV11-2,TRBJ1-3,NA,CASSLVPRQGPGNTIYF,TGTGCCAGCAGCTTAGTTCCCCGGCAGGGTCCTGGAAACACCATATATTTT
NA,TRBV7-2,TRBJ1-5,TRBD1,CASSLGGGRSQPQHF,TGTGCCAGCAGCTTAGGAGGGGGCAGGAGTCAGCCCCAGCATTTT
NA,TRBV5-1,TRBJ2-5,NA,CASSDGQTQETQYF,TGCGCCAGCAGTGATGGACAGACCCAAGAGACCCAGTACTTC
NA,TRBV7-3,TRBJ1-1,NA,CASSSQGKTEAFF,TGTGCCAGCAGCTCACAGGGTAAAACTGAAGCTTTCTTT
once,TRBV19,TRBJ2-6,TRBD2,CASSIASGTGANVLTF,TGTGCCAGTAGTATAGCAAGCGGGACTGGGGCCAACGTCCTGACTTTC
NA,TRBV28,TRBJ1-2,TRBD1,CASTKATGGYGYTF,TGTGCCAGCACCAAAGCGACAGGGGGTTATGGCTACACCTTC
NA,TRBV27,TRBJ2-1,NA,CASSPSSLGTTSRRDEQFF,TGTGCCAGCAGTCCCTCCTCCCTCGGGACAACTAGTAGAAGGGATGAGCAGTTCTTC
NA,TRBV7-9,TRBJ2-2,NA,CGEDGSGTGELFF,TGTGGGGAGGACGGGAGTGGAACCGGGGAGCTGTTTTTT
NA,TRBV28,TRBJ1-4,NA,CASIRVGRRANEKLFF,TGTGCCAGCATTAGGGTCGGGCGTCGGGCTAATGAAAAACTGTTTTTT
NA,TRBV5-1,TRBJ1-4,NA,CASSVRGQANEKLFF,TGCGCCAGCAGCGTGCGGGGGCAGGCAAATGAAAAACTGTTTTTT
NA,TRBV3-1/TRBV3-2,TRBJ1-1,NA,CASSQLRGSGTEAFF,TGTGCCAGCAGCCAATTAAGAGGGAGTGGAACTGAAGCTTTCTTT
NA,TRBV7-3,TRBJ1-2,TRBD1,CASSRNRGGGDGYTF,TGTGCCAGCAGTCGAAACAGGGGTGGAGGTGATGGCTACACCTTC
NA,TRBV5-1,TRBJ2-5,TRBD2,CASSRLAGYAGTQYF,TGCGCCAGCAGCAGACTAGCGGGGTATGCAGGGACCCAGTACTTC
NA,TRBV19,TRBJ1-1,NA,CASSIGGGGRTEAFF,TGTGCCAGTAGTATTGGGGGGGGCGGGCGCACTGAAGCTTTCTTT
NA,TRBV5-6,TRBJ2-1,NA,CASSLVRTSYNEQFF,TGTGCCAGCAGCTTGGTTAGGACCTCCTACAATGAGCAGTTCTTC
NA,TRBV29-1,TRBJ1-2,NA,CSVRDGYGYTF,TGCAGCGTGAGGGACGGCTATGGCTACACCTTC
once,TRBV27,TRBJ2-1,TRBD2,CASSLSRGGGNEQFF,TGTGCCAGCAGTTTATCTCGTGGGGGGGGGAATGAGCAGTTCTTC
few,TRBV4-1,TRBJ2-2,TRBD1,CASSQDRGHVGELFF,TGCGCCAGCAGCCAAGACAGGGGGCATGTCGGGGAGCTGTTTTTT
few,TRBV27,TRBJ1-2,TRBD1,CASSISQGQGNGYTF,TGTGCCAGCAGTATCTCCCAGGGACAGGGTAATGGCTACACCTTC
NA,TRBV30,TRBJ1-1,NA,CAWNRVGTEAFF,TGTGCCTGGAACAGGGTAGGGACTGAAGCTTTCTTT
NA,TRBV18,TRBJ2-7,TRBD1,CASSPPSAGGYEQYF,TGTGCCAGCTCACCCCCTTCGGCAGGGGGATACGAGCAGTACTTC
NA,TRBV3-1/TRBV3-2,TRBJ1-5,NA,CASSQDRNQPQHF,TGTGCCAGCAGCCAAGATCGGAATCAGCCCCAGCATTTT
NA,TRBV7-3,TRBJ2-3,NA,CASSLSGPQDTQYF,TGTGCCAGCAGCTTAAGTGGCCCTCAAGATACGCAGTATTTT
once,TRBV6-2/TRBV6-3,TRBJ2-3,NA,CASSYLGSDTQYF,TGTGCCAGCAGTTACTTAGGGTCAGATACGCAGTATTTT
NA,TRBV2,TRBJ2-2,NA,CASSPGHLRSTGELFF,TGTGCCAGCAGTCCGGGACACCTAAGAAGCACCGGGGAGCTGTTTTTT
NA,TRBV18,TRBJ2-7,NA,CASSPRPTSYEQYF,TGTGCCAGCTCACCCAGACCAACCTCCTACGAGCAGTACTTC
NA,TRBV19,TRBJ2-1,TRBD2,CASALGLAVQQFF,TGTGCCAGTGCCCTGGGACTAGCGGTCCAACAGTTCTTC
NA,TRBV28,TRBJ1-5,TRBD1,CASSRQGVSNQPQHF,TGTGCCAGCAGTAGACAGGGGGTTAGCAATCAGCCCCAGCATTTT
NA,TRBV28,TRBJ1-3,NA,CASRRPRRVFSGNTIYF,TGTGCCAGCAGACGACCCCGCCGCGTCTTCTCTGGAAACACCATATATTTT
NA,TRBV10-3,TRBJ1-2,TRBD1,CATLRGRQNYGYTF,TGTGCCACCTTGAGGGGGCGGCAGAACTATGGCTACACCTTC
NA,TRBV28,TRBJ1-6,NA,CASSPRGGLHF,TGTGCCAGCAGTCCCCGTGGCGGCCTCCACTTT